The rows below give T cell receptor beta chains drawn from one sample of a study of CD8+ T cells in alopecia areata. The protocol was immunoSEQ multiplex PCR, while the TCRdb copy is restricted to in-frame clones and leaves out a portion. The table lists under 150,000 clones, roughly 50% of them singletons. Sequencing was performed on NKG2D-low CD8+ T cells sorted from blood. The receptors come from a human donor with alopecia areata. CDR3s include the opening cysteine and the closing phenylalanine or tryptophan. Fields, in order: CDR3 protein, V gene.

CSASPGTQEAFF	TRBV29-1
CASAPGLAAPKETQYF	TRBV2
CASSYGVAPGNEQFF	TRBV6-6
CASSQDWSSGAPDTQYF	TRBV4-3
CASSPVYMETQYF	TRBV27
CASSLGRDAFF	TRBV7-8
CASSEGGGGPYNEQFF	TRBV6-1
CASGLYTDTQYF	TRBV7-9
CASLDRTSSWGDLYEQYF	TRBV2
CASSHRADLTTDTQYF	TRBV4-3
CSVEGQGIKYEQYF	TRBV29-1
CASSQESGAFF	TRBV4-1
CASSLISPSDEQYF	TRBV11-2
CASSLGRGEGYEQYF	TRBV5-4
CSVPGLAYNEQFF	TRBV29-1
CSAPTGEGGYTF	TRBV29-1
CAWAQGERPDTQYF	TRBV30
CASSSYPGTFDGYTF	TRBV5-6
CASSQEERAYEQYF	TRBV4-1
CASSFSAARETQYF	TRBV7-9
CSVEGDPYEQYF	TRBV29-1
CASSIERTDDEKLFF	TRBV4-3
CSVELTEGSNSPLHF	TRBV29-1
CSVVGGSYNEQFF	TRBV29-1
CASSFGAGAGYNEQFF	TRBV7-6
CAIRTGTGYTF	TRBV7-9
CASSLEREGSTNEQFF	TRBV2
CSVGGSLAGASYEQYF	TRBV29-1
CASRTWGHRNQPQHF	TRBV28
CSVELGSGELFF	TRBV29-1
CSVAPAVYNEQFF	TRBV29-1
CASSMGAGGTGEQFF	TRBV4-1
CASSSSSGGNEQFF	TRBV7-8
CASSSEYGYTF	TRBV2
CSVEVSPSGELFF	TRBV29-1
CASSQGLETSGYEQYF	TRBV4-1
CASSHGDRGPEQYF	TRBV6-6
CASGSLAGGQFF	TRBV4-3
CAWSVRAGGSGEQFF	TRBV30
CSVEDYNEQFF	TRBV29-1
CASSVASAQETQYF	TRBV9